These 29 T cell receptor beta chains share one sample of origin, sequenced in a study of T cell changes during pregnancy in multiple sclerosis. The data were produced by immunoSEQ multiplex PCR, yet TCRdb's version contains in-frame clones alone and is incomplete. Of about 53,000 clones in the sample, about 93% were seen once. Sample: CD4+ T cells from peripheral blood mononuclear cells, taken in the third trimester of pregnancy. Every receptor here comes from a female donor with multiple sclerosis, enrolled in a pregnancy study.

This chain connects TRBV5-1 to TRBJ2-3; 7 nucleotides align to TRBD2. This CDR3 comprises 17 residues. V was pared by 3 bases and J by 2 bases, with 12 bases of the junction left unmatched. From germline, CDR1 is SGHRS and CDR2 YFSETQ. The CDR3 DNA sequence: TGCGCCAGCAGCTCCCGACTTGGCGGGGGACTCACAGATACGCAGTATTTT. Residues: CASSSRLGGGLTDTQYF.

This clone was counted between two and nine times. The rearrangement links TRBV11-1 to TRBJ1-1; no clear D. This CDR3 spans 14 amino acids. Trimming shortened V by 1 base and J by 2 bases, and 8 bases separated the two germline ends. The germline V gene encodes CDR1 SGHAT and CDR2 FQDESV (reference sequence). For the CDR3, the DNA is TGTGCCAGCAGCTTAGTTCGGGGAAACACTGAAGCTTTCTTT. As protein: CASSLVRGNTEAFF.

This clone was picked up one time. The J gene is TRBJ1-4, the V gene TRBV9; no reliable D call. The germline V and J ends were trimmed by 4 bases and 6 bases, with 19 bases remaining between them. Germline V CDR1 and CDR2: SGDLS, YYNGEE. The CDR3 has 16 residues. The CDR3 protein is CASSLEPGVGDEKLFF. The CDR3 coding sequence is TGTGCCAGCAGCCTCGAGCCCGGGGTTGGGGATGAAAAACTGTTTTTT. Complete variable domain (other parts from reference TRBV9 and TRBJ1-4): DSGVTQTPKHLITATGQRVTLRCSPRSGDLSVYWYQQSLDQGLQFLIQYYNGEERAKGNILERFSAQQFPDLHSELNLSSLELGDSALYFCASSLEPGVGDEKLFFGSGTQLSVL.

The chain combines TRBV19 with TRBJ1-5, with a tentative D call TRBD1 (5 bases). CDR3 length: 15 amino acids. V was clipped by 7 bases and J by 5 bases, with 18 bases between them. CDR1 and CDR2 (germline): LNHDA, SQIVND (reference sequence). The CDR3 loop reads CASTQGGGVYQPQHF. The DNA of the CDR3 is TGTGCCAGTACCCAAGGCGGAGGGGTGTATCAGCCCCAGCATTTT.

The chain combines TRBV5-1 with TRBJ1-3, with 7 bases that match TRBD1. The V gene end was trimmed by 0 bases and the J gene end by 2 bases; junction bases not matched to a gene: 2. CDR3 length: 15 amino acids. Germline V gene lookup returns CDR1 SGHRS and CDR2 YFSETQ. The CDR3 nucleotides read TGCGCCAGCAGCTTGGACGGGACAGCTGGAAACACCATATATTTT. Translated, it gives CASSLDGTAGNTIYF.

J is TRBJ2-2 and V is TRBV6-5, with D tentatively TRBD1 (5 bases). V dropped 5 bases and J dropped 6 bases, with 10 bases sitting between them. The CDR3 runs 13 residues. CDR1 and CDR2 (germline): MNHEY, SVGAGI. The CDR3 spells CASSPGHPGELFF. For the CDR3, the DNA is TGTGCCAGCAGTCCCGGACATCCCGGGGAGCTGTTTTTT.

The chain uses TRBV6-1 and TRBJ2-3, with D tentatively TRBD2 (7 bases). Deletions cut 8 bases from V and 0 bases from J, with 12 bases between. CDR3 length: 14 residues. Per the germline V gene, CDR1 is MNHNS and CDR2 is SASEGT. Here the CDR3 reads CASGGAGSTDTQYF. As DNA, the CDR3 is TGTGCCAGCGGGGGGGCGGGTAGCACAGATACGCAGTATTTT.

The J gene is TRBJ1-3, the V gene TRBV7-9, with D maybe TRBD1 (6 bases). This CDR3 is built from 14 residues. Germline CDR1 is SEHNR and CDR2 is FQNEAQ (reference sequence). The V gene lost 4 bases and the J gene lost 8 bases, with 15 bases spanning the gap. The DNA for the CDR3 is TGTGCCAGCAGCTCCCAAGGGGGTCGGGACACCATATATTTT. Residues: CASSSQGGRDTIYF.

In DNA, the CDR3 is TGTGCCAGCAGTGCCAGGGTGGGTCCTTCTGGCTACACCTTC. It specifies CASSARVGPSGYTF. The chain links TRBV2 to TRBJ1-2; perhaps TRBD1 as D (5 bases). Germline CDR1 and CDR2: SNHLY and FYNNEI. With 4 bases removed from V and 7 bases from J, the gap between germline ends came to 16 bases. The CDR3 has 14 residues.

The chain uses TRBV15 and TRBJ1-2; 7 nucleotides align to TRBD1. The germline gives CDR1 LNHNV, CDR2 YYDKDF (reference sequence). J gave up 5 bases and V 0 bases, and 18 bases lay outside the gene matches. The length of the CDR3 is 19 residues. Here the CDR3 reads CATSRDPPPGGGPVYGYTF. The CDR3 DNA sequence: TGTGCCACCAGCAGAGATCCACCCCCAGGGGGAGGACCTGTTTATGGCTACACCTTC. The variable domain in full, with the rest retrieved from reference TRBV15 and TRBJ1-2, is DAMVIQNPRYQVTQFGKPVTLSCSQTLNHNVMYWYQQKSSQAPKLLFHYYDKDFNNEADTPDNFQSRRPNTSFCFLDIRSPGLGDTAMYLCATSRDPPPGGGPVYGYTFGSGTRLTVV.

This chain links TRBV15 with TRBJ2-5; D remains ambiguous. This CDR3 spans 15 amino acids. The V and J ends lost 1 base and 3 bases respectively, with 12 bases between them. Germline CDR1 LNHNV, CDR2 YYDKDF (reference sequence). The CDR3 loop reads CATSRGNSIEETQYF. CDR3 in DNA: TGTGCCACCAGCAGAGGTAACAGCATCGAAGAGACCCAGTACTTC.

V is TRBV7-9 and J is TRBJ2-1; TRBD2 matches at 10 bases. V shed 3 bases and J 6 bases; nucleotides not matched to a gene: 5. CDR1 SEHNR and CDR2 FQNEAQ come from the germline V gene (reference sequence). The CDR3 runs to 15 residues. The CDR3 reads CASSFSGGPANEQFF. The CDR3, as DNA: TGTGCCAGCAGCTTTAGCGGGGGGCCAGCCAATGAGCAGTTCTTC.

The sample holds one count of this clone. The chain uses TRBV11-2 and TRBJ2-7; D uncertain. The CDR3 is 11 residues long. The V gene lost 4 bases and the J gene lost 2 bases, with 3 bases spanning the gap. Germline CDR1 is SGHAT and CDR2 is FQNNGV. The CDR3 region has the DNA TGTGCCAGCAGCTCTACCTACGAGCAGTACTTC. Translation gives CASSSTYEQYF. Supplemented by reference TRBV11-2 and TRBJ2-7, the full variable domain reads EAGVAQSPRYKIIEKRQSVAFWCNPISGHATLYWYQQILGQGPKLLIQFQNNGVVDDSQLPKDRFSAERLKGVDSTLKIQPAKLEDSAVYLCASSSTYEQYFGPGTRLTVT.

This chain joins TRBV21-1 and TRBJ1-2. TRBV21-1 is termed a pseudogene. There are 14 residues in the CDR3. CDR3 bases: TGTGCCAGCAGCAAAGGTGGAGGGTTTGGTGGCTACACCTTC. This codes for CASSKGGGFGGYTF.

This clone was found a few times. V usage is TRBV6-1 and J usage is TRBJ1-6, with D perhaps matching TRBD1 (5 bases). The V end lost 3 bases, the J end lost 5 bases, and 11 bases lay between the germline ends. The CDR3 runs 15 residues. The germline gives CDR1 MNHNS, CDR2 SASEGT. The CDR3 DNA sequence: TGTGCCAGCAGTGACGCTCAGGGAAATAATTCACCCCTCCACTTT. This gives the protein CASSDAQGNNSPLHF.

The V and J genes are TRBV21-1 and TRBJ2-3; the DNA was not used to check the table's D call, TRBD1. TRBV21-1 is a pseudogene. This CDR3 contains 15 residues. Written as DNA, the CDR3 is TGTGCCAGCAGCAAAGATCAGGGGCCGGGGGATACGCAGTATTTT. Translation gives CASSKDQGPGDTQYF.

This clone was seen a single time. The J gene is TRBJ2-2, the V gene TRBV1; TRBD1 reflects the table's D call only, with no check against the DNA. TRBV1 has pseudogene status. This CDR3 contains 17 residues. The CDR3 sequence is CTSSQPADTDRLGELFF. In nucleotides, the CDR3 is TGCACCAGCAGCCAACCAGCAGATACAGACAGGCTCGGGGAGCTGTTTTTT.

The J gene is TRBJ2-2, the V gene TRBV5-4; 7 bases agree with TRBD2. CDR3 length: 15 amino acids. The junction had 4 bases not matched to a gene; V was cut back by 5 bases and J by 0 bases. Germline V gene data show CDR1 as SGHNT and CDR2 as YYREEE (reference sequence). CDR3 sequence: CASSSLAANTGELFF. The CDR3 bases are TGTGCCAGCAGTTCCCTAGCGGCGAACACCGGGGAGCTGTTTTTT.

The V gene is TRBV20-1, the J gene TRBJ1-5, with D tentatively TRBD1 (6 bases). In germline, CDR1 is DFQATT, CDR2 SNEGSKA (reference sequence). The CDR3 contains 11 residues. The ends were cut back, 1 base at V and 13 bases at J, with 11 bases in the middle. In DNA form, the CDR3 reads TGCAGTGCTAGAGTTCCGACAGGACAGCATTTT. It encodes CSARVPTGQHF.

The gene calls are TRBV15 and TRBJ2-1; TRBD2 might be the D (5 bases). CDR1 and CDR2 from the germline V gene are LNHNV and YYDKDF (reference sequence). Trimming stripped 8 bases from V and 7 bases from J, with 15 bases between. The CDR3 covers 13 residues. The CDR3 sequence: CATGVGSANEQFF. DNA for the CDR3: TGTGCCACCGGGGTAGGGAGTGCGAATGAGCAGTTCTTC.

This clone came up once. V gene TRBV7-2 combines with J gene TRBJ1-5; 10 bases align to TRBD1. The CDR3 has 15 residues. The V gene's germline CDR1 is SGHTA and CDR2 FQGNSA. V shed 5 bases, J shed 7 bases, and the junction held 8 bases outside the gene matches. CDR3 sequence (DNA): TGTGCCAGCAGCCCTCGACAGGGGGCAGGACAGCCCCAGCATTTT. Its protein is CASSPRQGAGQPQHF.

A single count supports this clone. This chain joins TRBV7-3 and TRBJ1-1, with D uncertain. Per the germline V gene, CDR1 is SGHTA and CDR2 is FQGTGA. Trimming cost V 7 bases and J 3 bases, with 9 bases left between them. CDR3 length equals 12 residues. CDR3 in amino acids: CASKGRDTEAFF. For the CDR3, the DNA is TGTGCCAGCAAAGGTCGGGACACTGAAGCTTTCTTT.

The chain recombines TRBV5-4 with TRBJ2-2; D is unresolved. CDR3 size: 13 residues. Trimming stripped 1 base from V and 6 bases from J, with 7 bases between. Per the germline V gene, CDR1 is SGHNT and CDR2 is YYREEE (reference sequence). CDR3 bases: TGTGCCAGCAGCTTGAGCACAGCCGGGGAGCTGTTTTTT. Its protein is CASSLSTAGELFF.

The chain employs TRBV5-8 and TRBJ2-1; 7 nucleotides match TRBD2. Germline values: CDR1 SGHTS, CDR2 YDEGEE. The CDR3 runs to 15 residues. J was trimmed by 3 bases and V by 2 bases; bases with no gene match: 5. CDR3 sequence: CASSFGLADYNEQFF. The CDR3 bases are TGTGCCAGCAGCTTTGGGCTAGCGGACTACAATGAGCAGTTCTTC.

This chain joins TRBV5-1 and TRBJ1-1, with D possibly being TRBD1 (6 bases). This CDR3 comprises 15 residues. Germline lookup yields CDR1 SGHRS and CDR2 YFSETQ. The V end lost 8 bases, the J end lost 1 base, and 18 bases lay between the germline ends. As DNA, the CDR3 is TGCGCCAGTAAAAGGACGACAGGACCGAACACTGAAGCTTTCTTT. Its protein is CASKRTTGPNTEAFF.

This sequence joins TRBV7-8 and TRBJ2-3; D gene unclear. This CDR3 spans 12 amino acids. V shed 4 bases and J shed 2 bases, with 4 bases lying between them. The V gene's germline CDR1 is SGHVS and CDR2 FQNEAQ. Written as DNA, the CDR3 is TGTGCCAGCAGCTCCCACACAGATACGCAGTATTTT. Its translation: CASSSHTDTQYF.

The V gene is TRBV10-3, the J gene TRBJ2-1, with D possibly being TRBD1 (6 bases). Germline loops: CDR1 ENHRY, CDR2 SYGVKD. Trimming stripped 4 bases from V and 7 bases from J, with 11 bases between. The length of the CDR3 is 13 residues. Here the CDR3 DNA reads TGTGCCATCAGTGTCAGGGGCGGTAATGAGCAGTTCTTC. As protein: CAISVRGGNEQFF.

The CDR3 here is CASSLDPMQGAYEQYF. The DNA for the CDR3 is TGTGCCAGCAGCTTAGACCCGATGCAGGGGGCCTACGAGCAGTACTTC. The chain carries TRBV7-9 and TRBJ2-7, with 7 bases fitting TRBD1. This CDR3 comprises 16 residues. Losses at the gene ends were 1 base for V and 2 bases for J; bases not matched to a gene: 8. CDR1 SEHNR and CDR2 FQNEAQ come from the germline V gene (reference sequence).

The chain combines TRBV5-1 with TRBJ2-1; 11 positions agree with TRBD2. This CDR3 comprises 15 residues. CDR1 and CDR2 from the germline V gene are SGHRS and YFSETQ. The trim removed 4 bases at V and 9 bases at J, leaving 9 bases unmatched. The chain's CDR3 is CASSDGLAGGSEQFF. The CDR3, as DNA: TGCGCCAGCAGCGACGGACTAGCGGGCGGATCTGAGCAGTTCTTC.